This TCR beta chain was identified during a study of blood T cell repertoires in COVID-19. Study summary: In each case, the material was cDNA or gDNA derived from T cells, B-cell-depleted T cells, or PBMCs.

The CDR3 runs to 15 residues. Some clones are missing from TCRdb's copy, which holds only in-frame ones; the method was immunoSEQ multiplex PCR. Of about 260,000 clones in the sample, around 90% were seen once. The sample consisted of peripheral blood. The chain joins TRBV21-1 to TRBJ2-3; the table's D call, TRBD2, has no DNA check behind it. TRBV21-1 is shown as a pseudogene. The receptor's source is a man aged 55 to 69 who had recovered from COVID-19. CDR3 bases: TGTGCCAGCAGCAAAGGAGCTAGAATTCCAGATACGCAGTATTTT. Translated: CASSKGARIPDTQYF.